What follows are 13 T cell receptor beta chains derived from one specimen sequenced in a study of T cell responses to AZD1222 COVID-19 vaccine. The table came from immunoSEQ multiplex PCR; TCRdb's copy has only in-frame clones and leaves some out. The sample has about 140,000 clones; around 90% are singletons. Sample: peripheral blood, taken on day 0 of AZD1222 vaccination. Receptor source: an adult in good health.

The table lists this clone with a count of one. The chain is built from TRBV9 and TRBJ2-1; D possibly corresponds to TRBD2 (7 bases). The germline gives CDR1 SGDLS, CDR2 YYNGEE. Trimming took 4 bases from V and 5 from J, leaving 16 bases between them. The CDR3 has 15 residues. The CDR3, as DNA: TGTGCCAGCAGCACGTTTGCGGGGGCTCACAATGAGCAGTTCTTC. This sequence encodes CASSTFAGAHNEQFF.

The DNA of the CDR3 is TGTGCCAGCAGCTCGTACAGGGGGGTCTCGATGAACACTGAAGCTTTCTTT. This codes for CASSSYRGVSMNTEAFF. The chain links TRBV7-3 to TRBJ1-1; TRBD1 agrees at 8 bases. J gave up 0 bases and V 4 bases, and 10 bases lay outside the gene matches. The CDR3 is 17 amino acids. CDR1 and CDR2 from the germline V gene are SGHTA and FQGTGA.

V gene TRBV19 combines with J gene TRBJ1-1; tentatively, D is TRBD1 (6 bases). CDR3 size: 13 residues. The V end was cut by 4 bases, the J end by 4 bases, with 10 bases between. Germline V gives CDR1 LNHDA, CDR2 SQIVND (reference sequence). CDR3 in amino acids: CASSTYRVTEAFF. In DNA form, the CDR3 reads TGTGCCAGTAGTACCTACAGGGTCACTGAAGCTTTCTTT.

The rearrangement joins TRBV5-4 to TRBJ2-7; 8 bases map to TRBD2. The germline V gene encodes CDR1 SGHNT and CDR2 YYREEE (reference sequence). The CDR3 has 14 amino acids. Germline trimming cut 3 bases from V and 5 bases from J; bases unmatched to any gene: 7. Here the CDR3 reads CASSSSGTSDEQYF. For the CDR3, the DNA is TGTGCCAGCAGCTCGAGCGGGACTAGTGACGAGCAGTACTTC.

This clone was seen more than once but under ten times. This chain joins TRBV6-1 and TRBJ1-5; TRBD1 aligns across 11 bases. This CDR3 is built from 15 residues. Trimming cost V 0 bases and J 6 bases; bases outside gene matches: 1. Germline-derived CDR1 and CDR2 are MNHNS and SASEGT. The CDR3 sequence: CASSEAGQGGQPQHF. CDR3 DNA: TGTGCCAGCAGTGAAGCGGGACAGGGGGGTCAGCCCCAGCATTTT.

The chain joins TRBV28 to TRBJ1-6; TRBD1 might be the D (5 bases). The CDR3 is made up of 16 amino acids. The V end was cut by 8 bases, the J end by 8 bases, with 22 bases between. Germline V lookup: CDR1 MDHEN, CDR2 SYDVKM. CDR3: CASLGLWARGDSPLHF. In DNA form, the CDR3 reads TGTGCCAGCTTAGGTTTATGGGCAAGGGGAGATTCACCCCTCCACTTT.

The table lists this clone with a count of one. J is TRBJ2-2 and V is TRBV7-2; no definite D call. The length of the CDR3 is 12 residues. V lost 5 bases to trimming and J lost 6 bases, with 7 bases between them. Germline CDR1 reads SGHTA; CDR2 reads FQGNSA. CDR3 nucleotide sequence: TGTGCCAGCAGCCCGCTCCCCGGGGAGCTGTTTTTT. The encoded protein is CASSPLPGELFF. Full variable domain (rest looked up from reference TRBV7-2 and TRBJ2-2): GAGVSQSPSNKVTEKGKDVELRCDPISGHTALYWYRQSLGQGLEFLIYFQGNSAPDKSGLPSDRFSAERTGGSVSTLTIQRTQQEDSAVYLCASSPLPGELFFGEGSRLTVL.

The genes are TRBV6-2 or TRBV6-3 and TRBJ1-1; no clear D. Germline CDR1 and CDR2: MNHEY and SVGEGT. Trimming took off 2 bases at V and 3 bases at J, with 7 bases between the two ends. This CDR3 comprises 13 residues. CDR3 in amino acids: CASSYRTDTEAFF. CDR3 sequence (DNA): TGTGCCAGCAGTTACCGTACGGACACTGAAGCTTTCTTT.

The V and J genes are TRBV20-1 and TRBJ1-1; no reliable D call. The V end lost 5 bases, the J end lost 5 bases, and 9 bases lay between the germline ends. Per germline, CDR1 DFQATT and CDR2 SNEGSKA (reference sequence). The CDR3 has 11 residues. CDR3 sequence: CSAAQETEAFF. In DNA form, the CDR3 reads TGCAGTGCTGCCCAGGAAACTGAAGCTTTCTTT.

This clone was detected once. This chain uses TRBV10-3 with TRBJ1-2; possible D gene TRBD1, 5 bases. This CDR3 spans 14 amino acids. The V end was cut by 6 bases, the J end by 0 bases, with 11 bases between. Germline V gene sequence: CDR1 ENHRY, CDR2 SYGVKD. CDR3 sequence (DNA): TGTGCCATCAGGGAACAAGGGGCTAACTATGGCTACACCTTC. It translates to CAIREQGANYGYTF.

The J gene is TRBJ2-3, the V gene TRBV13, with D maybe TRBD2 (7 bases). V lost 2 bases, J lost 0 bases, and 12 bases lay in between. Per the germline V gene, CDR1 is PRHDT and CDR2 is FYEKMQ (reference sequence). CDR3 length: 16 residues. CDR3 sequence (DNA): TGTGCCAGCAGCTTAATCGGCGGGGGCAGCACAGATACGCAGTATTTT. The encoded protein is CASSLIGGGSTDTQYF.

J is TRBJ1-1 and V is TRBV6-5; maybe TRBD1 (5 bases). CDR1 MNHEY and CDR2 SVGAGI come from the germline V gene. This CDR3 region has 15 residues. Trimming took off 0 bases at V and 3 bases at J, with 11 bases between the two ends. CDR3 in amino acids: CASSYSGQAYTEAFF. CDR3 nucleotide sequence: TGTGCCAGCAGTTACTCGGGGCAGGCCTACACTGAAGCTTTCTTT.

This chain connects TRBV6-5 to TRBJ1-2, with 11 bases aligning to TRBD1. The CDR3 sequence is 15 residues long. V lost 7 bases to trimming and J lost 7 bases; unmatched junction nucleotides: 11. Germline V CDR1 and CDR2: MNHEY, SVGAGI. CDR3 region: CASTPGQGVYGGYTF. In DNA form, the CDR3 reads TGTGCCAGCACCCCGGGACAGGGGGTTTATGGTGGCTACACCTTC.